The T cell receptor beta chain described here comes from a study of neurological immune-mediated disorders. Each TCR transcript was tagged with a 10-nucleotide random UMI during 5'RACE. MiXCR, run by TCRdb on the 5' RACE reads, gives a single entry per CDR3 protein. Of tens of thousands of distinct CDR3 sequences in the sample, approximately 13% were seen once. Time point noted: longitudinal time-point 1 (baseline). For the unsorted libraries, 2 million PBMCs stored at -80 C served as input. There are many counts of this clonotype. CDR3 size: 15 residues. Per the germline V gene, CDR1 is SGHKS and CDR2 is YYEKEE (reference sequence). Trimming took 2 bases from V and 4 from J; bases not matched to a gene: 6.

The chain combines TRBV5-5 with TRBJ2-1, with 7 bases matching TRBD1. The sequenced material came from PBMCs. The sequence derives from a female donor with HTLV-1-associated myelopathy (HAM/TSP). As DNA, the CDR3 is TGTGCCAGCAGCTTCCTGGGACAGAAATACAATGAGCAGTTCTTC. It codes for CASSFLGQKYNEQFF.